This T cell receptor beta chain was found in a study of control samples from healthy donors and cancer patients. Here immunoSEQ multiplex PCR was the method, and the copy in TCRdb shows in-frame clones only, minus some. The sample lists 85,000 to 95,000 clones; almost 85% were seen once. This CDR3 is 15 amino acids long. The V end lost 7 bases, the J end lost 1 base, and 13 bases lay between the germline ends. Germline V lookup: CDR1 SNHLY, CDR2 FYNNEI. The gene calls are TRBV2 and TRBJ2-2, with a tentative D call TRBD2 (5 bases). The receptor comes from a woman aged 60-75 years in good health. Input material: blood. CDR3 DNA sequence: TGTGCCAGCAAAGTAGAGGGAAAGAACACCGGGGAGCTGTTTTTT. Its translation: CASKVEGKNTGELFF. Looking up the rest from reference TRBV2 and TRBJ2-2 gives the full variable domain: EPEVTQTPSHQVTQMGQEVILRCVPISNHLYFYWYRQILGQKVEFLVSFYNNEISEKSEIFDDQFSVERPDGSNFTLKIRSTKLEDSAMYFCASKVEGKNTGELFFGEGSRLTVL.